This T cell receptor beta chain came from a study of T cell changes during pregnancy in multiple sclerosis. Germline values: CDR1 GTSNPN, CDR2 SVGIG (reference sequence). V shed 5 bases, J shed 2 bases, and the junction held 1 base outside the gene matches. The CDR3 sequence is 13 residues long. Profiled with immunoSEQ multiplex PCR; TCRdb holds only in-frame clones, not every one. The sample gives 45,000 to 75,000 clones, 92% of which show up once; 0.75% to 0.95% is in the top ten. The chain uses TRBV30 and TRBJ1-5, with 9 bases matching TRBD1. The source of this sequence is a female donor with multiple sclerosis, enrolled in a pregnancy study. This specimen consisted of peripheral blood, obtained in the first trimester of pregnancy. CDR3 amino acids: CAWRQGGNQPQHF. The CDR3 nucleotides are TGTGCCTGGCGACAGGGGGGCAATCAGCCCCAGCATTTT.